This entry concerns a single T cell receptor (beta chain). Its antigen is currently unknown. This record comes from a study of vaccination and CD4 T cells after COVID-19. Sequenced with the Oncomine TCR Beta short-read assay was DNA taken from cultured CD4+ T cells. TCRdb ran MiXCR on the PCR reads and lists one entry per CDR3 protein. Among approximately 8,400 distinct CDR3 sequences listed, roughly 60% were seen once. Sample treatment: roughly ten-day PBMC culture with coronavirus spike peptide pools or control peptides (ViraFEST assay). The ends lost 0 bases at V and 7 bases at J; junction bases unmatched: 2. CDR1 and CDR2 from the germline V gene are KGHSY and FQNENV. This CDR3 has 15 residues.

Specimen: CD4+ T cells from blood, cultured in vitro. The TCR was taken from a human donor who had recovered from COVID-19. The rearrangement joins TRBV16 to TRBJ1-5; 11 bases line up with TRBD1. This chain's CDR3 is CASSQSGQGGQPQHF. The CDR3 bases are TGTGCCAGCAGCCAATCGGGACAGGGGGGCCAGCCCCAGCATTTT.